The 10 T cell receptor beta chains reported below all come from one sample, sequenced in a study of blood T cell repertoires in COVID-19 (dated by TCRdb to 2020 to 2022). Preparation of the library involved the immunoSEQ multiplex PCR assay. Sourced from immuneACCESS, this table was stored by TCRdb with only in-frame sequences that have V and J called. A share of the clones is absent; for the studies checked, an unresolved V gene accounts for under half, and the remainder has no known explanation. The sample contains hundreds of thousands of clones, over 75% of them found a single time. The ten largest make up over 2% of the sample. Sequencing was done on a sample of PBMCs or T cells enriched from blood (not recorded which). These receptors all come from a young man who had recovered from COVID-19.

V usage is TRBV5-1 and J usage is TRBJ1-2; D might be TRBD1 (5 bases). This CDR3 is 16 amino acids long. Germline lookup yields CDR1 SGHRS and CDR2 YFSETQ. The V end was cut by 2 bases, the J end by 0 bases, with 14 bases between. In nucleotides, the CDR3 is TGCGCCAGCAGCTTTGGTCAGGGACTTGCTAACTATGGCTACACCTTC. Translation gives CASSFGQGLANYGYTF.

J is TRBJ2-3 and V is TRBV7-8; D possibly corresponds to TRBD1 (6 bases). The V end was cut by 6 bases, the J end by 2 bases, with 15 bases between. Per germline, CDR1 SGHVS and CDR2 FQNEAQ. This CDR3 region has 15 residues. DNA for the CDR3: TGTGCCAGCAGTAAACCAGGGGAGATCACAGATACGCAGTATTTT. Its translation: CASSKPGEITDTQYF.

For the CDR3, the DNA is TGTGCCAGCAGCGAGACTAGCGACTCCTACAATGAGCAGTTCTTC. This translates into CASSETSDSYNEQFF. This chain links TRBV7-8 with TRBJ2-1; 8 bases map to TRBD2. With V trimmed by 5 bases and J by 0 bases, 3 bases remained unmatched. Germline CDR1 and CDR2: SGHVS and FQNEAQ. This CDR3 comprises 15 residues. Full variable domain (outside the CDR3, taken from reference TRBV7-8 and TRBJ2-1): GAGVSQSPRYKVAKRGQDVALRCDPISGHVSLFWYQQALGQGPEFLTYFQNEAQLDKSGLPSDRFFAERPEGSVSTLKIQRTQQEDSAVYLCASSETSDSYNEQFFGPGTRLTVL.

This clone occurred a few times. This chain connects TRBV28 to TRBJ2-7, with 8 bases lining up with TRBD1. The junction had 3 bases not matched to a gene; V was cut back by 5 bases and J by 3 bases. Per germline, CDR1 MDHEN and CDR2 SYDVKM. The CDR3 runs to 13 residues. The CDR3 spells CASSLGQGYEQYF. CDR3 coding DNA: TGTGCCAGCAGTCTCGGACAGGGCTACGAGCAGTACTTC.

The CDR3 region is CASSPPTGEAFF. The DNA of the CDR3 is TGTGCCAGCAGCCCTCCGACGGGTGAAGCTTTCTTT. The chain recombines TRBV7-8 with TRBJ1-1; D unclear. Germline CDR1 SGHVS, CDR2 FQNEAQ. CDR3 size: 12 residues. Trimming pared 5 bases from V and 7 bases from J, leaving 11 bases between.

CDR3 DNA sequence: TGTGCCAGCAGCCGCCTTTTGCGGGGTCATGGCTACACCTTC. This codes for CASSRLLRGHGYTF. The chain combines TRBV11-3 with TRBJ1-2, with D hard to call. This CDR3 spans 14 amino acids. V shed 5 bases and J shed 6 bases, with 16 bases lying between them. In germline, CDR1 is SGHNT, CDR2 YENEEA.

This clone has just one count. V and J are TRBV7-9 and TRBJ1-1; D is ambiguous. Germline V CDR1 and CDR2: SEHNR, FQNEAQ (reference sequence). Trimming left V 0 bases short and J 8 bases short, with 10 bases between. The CDR3 is made up of 13 amino acids. CDR3 loop: CASSLARQYEAFF. DNA for the CDR3: TGTGCCAGCAGCTTAGCGAGGCAGTACGAAGCTTTCTTT.

The genes are TRBV7-8 and TRBJ1-3; maybe TRBD1 (5 bases). Germline CDR1 and CDR2: SGHVS and FQNEAQ. The CDR3 is 17 amino acids. The V end was cut by 5 bases, the J end by 0 bases, with 17 bases between. The CDR3 DNA reads as TGTGCCAGCAGCCCGAAGAAGAGACAGATCTCTGGAAACACCATATATTTT. Protein product: CASSPKKRQISGNTIYF.

This chain joins TRBV3-1 (or the pseudogene TRBV3-2) and TRBJ2-3; weak D call: TRBD1 (5 bases). There are 14 residues in the CDR3. Trimming shortened V by 4 bases and J by 1 base, and 9 bases separated the two germline ends. CDR1 LGHDT and CDR2 YNNKEL come from the germline V gene (reference sequence). CDR3 coding DNA: TGTGCCAGCAGCCCCAGGGCAGGCACAGATACGCAGTATTTT. Amino acids: CASSPRAGTDTQYF.

V is TRBV5-5 and J is TRBJ2-2; D is possibly TRBD1 (5 bases). Looked up from germline, CDR1 is SGHKS and CDR2 is YYEKEE (reference sequence). The length of the CDR3 is 13 residues. V lost 4 bases to trimming and J lost 6 bases, with 10 bases between them. The CDR3 region has the DNA TGTGCCAGCAGCCTAAGGGGTTCCGGGGAGCTGTTTTTT. Amino acids: CASSLRGSGELFF. Complete variable domain (other parts from reference TRBV5-5 and TRBJ2-2): DAGVTQSPTHLIKTRGQQVTLRCSPISGHKSVSWYQQVLGQGPQFIFQYYEKEERGRGNFPDRFSARQFPNYSSELNVNALLLGDSALYLCASSLRGSGELFFGEGSRLTVL.